This entry lists 7 T cell receptor beta chains sequenced from one sample in a study of breast tumors, draining lymph nodes, adjacent tissues. Via MiXCR, TCRdb re-called the multiplex PCR reads, giving one row per CDR3 protein. The sample has around 140,000 distinct CDR3 sequences, 30% to 35% seen once. Breast cancer patients provided tissue from their axillary draining lymph nodes. Input material: axillary lymph node tissue. The source is a female donor with breast cancer. Some clones in this sample may be carry-over from other donors' samples.

This clonotype was detected ten times or more. The rearrangement links TRBV5-5 to TRBJ2-1; 8 bases agree with TRBD1. The J segment lost 5 bases and the V segment lost 0 bases, leaving 7 bases of the junction unmatched. The CDR3 loop spans 16 amino acids. From germline, CDR1 is SGHKS and CDR2 YYEKEE (reference sequence). The CDR3 nucleotides are TGTGCCAGCAGCTTGGTTGGGACAGGCGGTAACAATGAGCAGTTCTTC. Its protein product is CASSLVGTGGNNEQFF.

In its sample, this clonotype was seen many times. This chain links TRBV2 with TRBJ1-5, with D unclear. In germline, CDR1 is SNHLY, CDR2 FYNNEI. The CDR3 is made up of 14 amino acids. The V gene lost 1 base and the J gene lost 4 bases, with 8 bases spanning the gap. CDR3 nucleotides: TGTGCCAGCAGTGAAGGCAGCCCAAATCAGCCCCAGCATTTT. Residues: CASSEGSPNQPQHF.

As concerns this clonotype: This may arise from a read error, as a much more abundant clone is one base away. V is TRBV28 and J is TRBJ1-4; maybe TRBD1 (5 bases). This CDR3 is 12 amino acids long. Germline lookup yields CDR1 MDHEN and CDR2 SYDVKM. Here the CDR3 reads CARSFHGGKVFF. In nucleotides, the CDR3 is TGTGCCCGCAGTTTTCATGGGGGAAAGGTGTTTTTT. The complete variable domain, with remaining parts taken from reference TRBV28 and TRBJ1-4, reads DVKVTQSSRYLVKRTGEKVFLECVQDMDHENMFWYRQDPGLGLRLIYFSYDVKMKEKGDIPEGYSVSREKKERFSLILESASTNQTSMYLCARSFHGGKVFFGSGTQLSVL.

This clonotype showed up many times. The chain employs TRBV10-3 and TRBJ2-1; D not resolved. From germline, CDR1 is ENHRY and CDR2 SYGVKD. CDR3 length equals 15 residues. V gave up 6 bases and J gave up 3 bases, with 15 bases separating them. The CDR3 region has the DNA TGTGCCATCAGCCACAGCGACGAAAACTACAATGAGCAGTTCTTC. Translating it yields CAISHSDENYNEQFF.

The J gene is TRBJ1-1, the V gene TRBV2; no definite D call. V gave up 8 bases and J gave up 2 bases, with 9 bases separating them. Germline CDR1 and CDR2: SNHLY and FYNNEI. This CDR3 is built from 12 residues. The CDR3 DNA reads TGTGCCAGCGGCGAAAAAAACACTGAAGCTTTCTTT. It specifies CASGEKNTEAFF.

This clonotype was observed many times. The V gene is TRBV5-6, the J gene TRBJ2-7, with 7 positions matching TRBD1. The trim removed 0 bases at V and 4 bases at J, leaving 7 bases unmatched. Germline loops: CDR1 SGHDT, CDR2 YYEEEE. The CDR3 consists of 15 residues. Written as DNA, the CDR3 is TGTGCCAGCAGCTTGGTTTGGGACAGTCTTTACGAGCAGTACTTC. Translated: CASSLVWDSLYEQYF.

Many counts were recorded for this clonotype. V gene TRBV6-1 combines with J gene TRBJ1-5, with unresolved D. CDR1 and CDR2 from the germline V gene are MNHNS and SASEGT. V dropped 7 bases and J dropped 6 bases, with 13 bases sitting between them. This CDR3 contains 13 residues. The DNA for the CDR3 is TGTGCCAGCAAAGGCTCGGACGCTCAGCCCCAGCATTTT. Its protein is CASKGSDAQPQHF.